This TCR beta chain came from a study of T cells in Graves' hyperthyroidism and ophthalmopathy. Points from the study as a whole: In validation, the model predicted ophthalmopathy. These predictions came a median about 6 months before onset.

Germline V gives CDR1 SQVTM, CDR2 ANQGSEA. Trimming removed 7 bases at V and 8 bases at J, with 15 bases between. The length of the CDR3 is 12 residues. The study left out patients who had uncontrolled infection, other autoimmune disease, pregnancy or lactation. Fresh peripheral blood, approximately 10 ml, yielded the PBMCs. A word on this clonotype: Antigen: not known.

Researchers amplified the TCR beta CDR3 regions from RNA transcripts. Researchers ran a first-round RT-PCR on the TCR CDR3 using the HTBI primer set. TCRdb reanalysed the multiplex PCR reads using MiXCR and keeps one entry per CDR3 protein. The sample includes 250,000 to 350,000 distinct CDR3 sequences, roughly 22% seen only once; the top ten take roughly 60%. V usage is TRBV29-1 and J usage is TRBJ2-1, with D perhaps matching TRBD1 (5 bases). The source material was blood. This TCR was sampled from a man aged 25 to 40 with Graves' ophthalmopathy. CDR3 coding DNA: TGCAGCGCCAAGGGGTGGCTGGATGAGCAGTTCTTC. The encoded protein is CSAKGWLDEQFF.